The entry below gives a single TCR beta chain sequence along with its context. The sample comes from a study of blood T cell repertoires in COVID-19. Study context: Sources were T cells, B-cell-depleted T cells, or PBMCs; the material itself was cDNA or gDNA.

The V gene lost 1 base and the J gene lost 8 bases, with 14 bases spanning the gap. The CDR3 is made up of 14 amino acids. Germline assignment: CDR1 SGHVS and CDR2 FQNEAQ. Repertoires were generated with immunoSEQ multiplex PCR, while TCRdb's copy carries only in-frame clones and drops some. The sample lists about 88,000 clones, approximately 81% seen once, with around 13% in the top ten. The sequencing input was peripheral blood. The sequence was collected from a woman in her seventies with acute or convalescent COVID-19. This rearrangement joins TRBV7-8 to TRBJ1-2; perhaps TRBD1 as D (5 bases). CDR3 DNA sequence: TGTGCCAGCAGCTTAGAGCTAGGGGACTGGGGCTACACCTTC. Amino acids: CASSLELGDWGYTF.